This passage covers 9 T cell receptor beta chains from one sample sequenced in a study of long-term antiretroviral therapy in people with HIV. The libraries were made with immunoSEQ v3.0 at survey level. Profiled with immunoSEQ multiplex PCR; TCRdb holds only in-frame clones, not every one. The sample holds roughly 34,000 clones, around 94% seen once. The source material was unsorted PBMCs, sampled approximately 5.1 years after starting antiretroviral therapy. These receptors all stem from a woman aged 50 to 60 with HIV.

The CDR3 DNA follows: TGTGCCAGCAGCCAAGGAGTGGGGAATTCACCCCTCCACTTT. Translation gives CASSQGVGNSPLHF. This chain uses TRBV4-2 with TRBJ1-6; D gene unclear. This CDR3 contains 14 residues. Germline CDR1 LGHNA, CDR2 YNFKEQ. The V end was cut by 1 base, the J end by 7 bases, with 8 bases between.

The chain combines TRBV30 with TRBJ1-2; D is unresolved. Trimming shortened V by 4 bases and J by 8 bases, and 20 bases separated the two germline ends. The CDR3 extends over 14 amino acids. Germline CDR1 reads GTSNPN; CDR2 reads SVGIG (reference sequence). CDR3 in amino acids: CAWTLSSQTTGYTF. The CDR3 DNA reads as TGTGCCTGGACATTGAGCAGTCAAACGACCGGCTACACCTTC.

This clone was detected once. The V and J genes are TRBV6-5 and TRBJ1-1; D uncertain. Germline V CDR1 and CDR2: MNHEY, SVGAGI. The CDR3 consists of 13 residues. Trimming took 9 bases from V and 2 from J, leaving 13 bases between them. DNA of the CDR3: TGTGCCAGGGCGGGTCAAGCAAACACTGAAGCTTTCTTT. Translated, it gives CARAGQANTEAFF.

The chain couples TRBV6-5 to TRBJ1-1; D gene ambiguous. This CDR3 contains 11 residues. V lost 7 bases and J lost 4, with 7 bases in between. From germline, CDR1 is MNHEY and CDR2 SVGAGI. This CDR3 is CASIFGTEAFF. The CDR3, as DNA: TGTGCCAGCATCTTCGGCACTGAAGCTTTCTTT.

This rearrangement joins TRBV29-1 to TRBJ2-3; 8 bases are a match to TRBD1. CDR1 is SQVTM and CDR2 is ANQGSEA in the germline V gene. The CDR3 has 13 amino acids. Trimming cost V 7 bases and J 5 bases; bases outside gene matches: 8. CDR3 nucleotide sequence: TGCAGCGCCACGGACAGGGCAAAAGATACGCAGTATTTT. Translating gives CSATDRAKDTQYF.

The chain is built from TRBV12-5 and TRBJ2-5; 10 bases align to TRBD2. V lost 0 bases, J lost 2 bases, and 9 bases stayed unmatched. The CDR3 spans 18 residues. Per the germline V gene, CDR1 is LGHNT and CDR2 is FRNRAP. CDR3 nucleotide sequence: TGTGCTAGTGGTTTGGTACGGGGTAGCGGGGGGTCACAAGAGACCCAGTACTTC. Its translation is CASGLVRGSGGSQETQYF.

The V call is TRBV27, the J call TRBJ2-1; a weak D match, TRBD1 (6 bases). V was trimmed by 5 bases and J by 3 bases, leaving 14 bases between them. The CDR3 covers 15 residues. CDR1 is MNHEY and CDR2 is SMNVEV in the germline V gene (reference sequence). CDR3 loop: CASSNPLRGYNEQFF. The CDR3 DNA reads TGTGCCAGCAGTAACCCGCTCAGGGGCTACAATGAGCAGTTCTTC.

The J gene is TRBJ1-1, the V gene TRBV27; D might be TRBD1 (5 bases). Germline V gene sequence: CDR1 MNHEY, CDR2 SMNVEV (reference sequence). V was clipped by 2 bases and J by 1 base, with 5 bases between them. The CDR3 has 13 amino acids. CDR3 DNA sequence: TGTGCCAGCAGTTTAGGACAGAACACTGAAGCTTTCTTT. Translated, it gives CASSLGQNTEAFF.

This clone appeared a single time. The chain links TRBV30 to TRBJ1-1, with D tentatively TRBD1 (5 bases). The V end was cut by 6 bases, the J end by 0 bases, with 14 bases between. CDR1 is GTSNPN and CDR2 is SVGIG in the germline V gene (reference sequence). CDR3 size: 14 residues. CDR3 sequence: CACHSIGVNTEAFF. As DNA, the CDR3 is TGTGCCTGCCACTCGATAGGGGTGAACACTGAAGCTTTCTTT.